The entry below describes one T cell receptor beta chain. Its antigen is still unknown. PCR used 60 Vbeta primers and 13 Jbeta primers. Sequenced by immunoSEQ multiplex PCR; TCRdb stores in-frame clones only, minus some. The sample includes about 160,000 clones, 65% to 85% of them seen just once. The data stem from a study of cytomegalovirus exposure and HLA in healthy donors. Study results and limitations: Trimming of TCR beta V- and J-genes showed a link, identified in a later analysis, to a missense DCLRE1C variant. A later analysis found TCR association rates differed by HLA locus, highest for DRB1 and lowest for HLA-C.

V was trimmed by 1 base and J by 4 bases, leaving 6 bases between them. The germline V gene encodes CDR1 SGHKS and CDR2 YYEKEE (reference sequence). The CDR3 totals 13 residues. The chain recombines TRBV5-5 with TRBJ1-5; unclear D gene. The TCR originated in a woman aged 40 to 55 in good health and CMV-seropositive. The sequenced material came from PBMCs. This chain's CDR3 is CASSLTGNQPQHF. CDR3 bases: TGTGCCAGCAGCTTGACCGGGAATCAGCCCCAGCATTTT.